These 8 T cell receptor beta chains share one sample of origin, sequenced in a study of human T cells and chemical hapten exposure. Stated time point: patch test 2, 6 weeks after DPC sensitization. The treatment here: therapeutic diphenylcyclopropenone sensitization with weekly scalp DPC. TCRdb itself ran the RACE reads through MiXCR, one entry per CDR3 protein. The table shows about 95,000 distinct CDR3 sequences, with roughly 10% occurring only once. The sample was whole blood, taken in connection with sensitization to the hapten diphenylcyclopropenone (DPC). Receptors were obtained from a middle-aged woman with alopecia areata. Some clones in this sample may be carry-over from other donors' samples.

The chain is built from TRBV4-1 and TRBJ1-6; the match to TRBD1 covers 8 bases. The CDR3 spans 14 residues. Germline V CDR1 and CDR2: MGHRA, YSYEKL. Germline trimming cut 4 bases from V and 14 bases from J; bases unmatched to any gene: 10. The CDR3, as DNA: TGCGCCAGCAGCCGAGAGGGACAGGCCCCGGCCCTCCACTTT. Protein sequence: CASSREGQAPALHF.

The chain links TRBV20-1 to TRBJ1-3; TRBD1 agrees at 8 bases. The germline V gene has CDR1 DFQATT and CDR2 SNEGSKA (reference sequence). With V trimmed by 2 bases and J by 4 bases, 4 bases remained unmatched. The CDR3 has 14 amino acids. CDR3 protein: CSARPGTGGNTIYF. The DNA of the CDR3 is TGCAGTGCTAGACCCGGGACAGGCGGAAACACCATATATTTT.

This clonotype turned up a few times. V gene TRBV19 combines with J gene TRBJ2-2; possible D gene TRBD2, 8 bases. This CDR3 has 16 amino acids. Germline V lookup: CDR1 LNHDA, CDR2 SQIVND (reference sequence). Trimming removed 7 bases from V and 6 bases from J, with 21 bases in between. The CDR3 sequence is CASTPGGTVNAGELFF. The CDR3 nucleotides read TGTGCCAGTACCCCGGGGGGGACAGTCAATGCCGGGGAGCTGTTTTTT.

The chain recombines TRBV20-1 with TRBJ2-5, with 7 bases identical to TRBD2. The CDR3 consists of 15 residues. The J segment lost 4 bases and the V segment lost 6 bases, leaving 14 bases of the junction unmatched. Germline V CDR1 and CDR2: DFQATT, SNEGSKA (reference sequence). CDR3 in amino acids: CSAYTGAREVETQYF. The CDR3 DNA is TGCAGTGCATACACCGGGGCCCGGGAGGTAGAGACCCAGTACTTC.

This clonotype was recorded many times. The CDR3 DNA is TGTGCTAGTGGTGCAGGACAGGGTCGGCAAGAGACCCAGTACTTC. This encodes CASGAGQGRQETQYF. The chain has TRBV12-5 and TRBJ2-5, with 8 bases that match TRBD1. CDR3 length: 15 amino acids. Trimming removed 5 bases from V and 2 bases from J; junction bases left unmatched: 7. Germline CDR1 reads LGHNT; CDR2 reads FRNRAP.

This clonotype turned up a few times. V is TRBV11-2 and J is TRBJ2-1; maybe TRBD2 (6 bases). Germline V CDR1 and CDR2: SGHAT, FQNNGV. This CDR3 spans 15 amino acids. The V gene lost 5 bases and the J gene lost 2 bases, with 13 bases spanning the gap. Written as DNA, the CDR3 is TGTGCCAGCAGCATCGGGACTCTACCCTACAATGAGCAGTTCTTC. Translation: CASSIGTLPYNEQFF.

This clonotype was detected many times. The gene calls are TRBV5-6 and TRBJ1-4, with unresolved D. The CDR3 sequence is 14 residues long. V was clipped by 0 bases and J by 6 bases, with 9 bases between them. From germline, CDR1 is SGHDT and CDR2 YYEEEE. The CDR3 DNA follows: TGTGCCAGCAGCTTGGACGATTCGGATGAAAAACTGTTTTTT. Its translation: CASSLDDSDEKLFF.

The J gene is TRBJ2-3, the V gene TRBV4-3; TRBD2 is a possible D gene (6 bases). Between the trimmed V and J ends, which lost 3 bases and 3 bases, there was a span of 16 bases. Germline V gene sequence: CDR1 LGHNA, CDR2 YSLEER. This CDR3 has 16 amino acids. CDR3 loop: CASSHDPNSGTDTQYF. For the CDR3, the DNA is TGCGCCAGCAGCCATGATCCTAATAGCGGAACAGATACGCAGTATTTT.